This T cell receptor beta chain is from a study of post-analysis software for immune sequencing data. Study-level results: When patients were compared with controls, a handful of TRBV segments were more frequent, TRBV5-6, TRBV5-1 and TRBV20-1 among them.

The TCR beta cDNA libraries contained unique molecular identifiers. Approximately 0.5 million cDNA molecules were recovered from an input of 1 to 10 million T cells. TCRdb fed the PCR reads into MiXCR, producing one record per CDR3 protein. The repertoire consists of about 560,000 distinct CDR3 sequences, with roughly 40% occurring once and the leading ten covering around 1.7%. Germline CDR1 and CDR2: SQVTM and ANQGSEA. The CDR3 extends over 13 amino acids. Between the trimmed V and J ends, which lost 1 base and 7 bases, there was a span of 14 bases. On this clonotype itself: Its antigen is undetermined.

Sequenced material: blood. This receptor was taken from a girl aged 10-17 years with multiple sclerosis. V and J are TRBV29-1 and TRBJ2-7; D is unresolved. The CDR3 protein is CSVEVGIEGEQYF. In nucleotides, the CDR3 is TGCAGCGTTGAAGTGGGGATAGAAGGAGAGCAGTACTTC.